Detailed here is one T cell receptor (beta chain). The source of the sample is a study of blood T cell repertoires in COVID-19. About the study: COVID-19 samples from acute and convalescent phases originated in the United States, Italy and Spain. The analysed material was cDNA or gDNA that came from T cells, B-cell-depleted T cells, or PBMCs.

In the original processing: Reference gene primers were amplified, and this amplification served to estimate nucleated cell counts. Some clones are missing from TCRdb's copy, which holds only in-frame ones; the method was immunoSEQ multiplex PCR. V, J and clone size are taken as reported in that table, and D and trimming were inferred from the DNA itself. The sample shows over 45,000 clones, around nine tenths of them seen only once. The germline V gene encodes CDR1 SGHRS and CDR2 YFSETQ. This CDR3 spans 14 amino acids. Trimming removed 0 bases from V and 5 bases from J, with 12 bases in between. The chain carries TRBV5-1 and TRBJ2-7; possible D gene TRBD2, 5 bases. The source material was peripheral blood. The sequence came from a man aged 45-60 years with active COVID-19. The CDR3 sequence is CASSLGPGFNEQYF. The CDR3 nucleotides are TGCGCCAGCAGCTTGGGCCCGGGGTTCAACGAGCAGTACTTC.